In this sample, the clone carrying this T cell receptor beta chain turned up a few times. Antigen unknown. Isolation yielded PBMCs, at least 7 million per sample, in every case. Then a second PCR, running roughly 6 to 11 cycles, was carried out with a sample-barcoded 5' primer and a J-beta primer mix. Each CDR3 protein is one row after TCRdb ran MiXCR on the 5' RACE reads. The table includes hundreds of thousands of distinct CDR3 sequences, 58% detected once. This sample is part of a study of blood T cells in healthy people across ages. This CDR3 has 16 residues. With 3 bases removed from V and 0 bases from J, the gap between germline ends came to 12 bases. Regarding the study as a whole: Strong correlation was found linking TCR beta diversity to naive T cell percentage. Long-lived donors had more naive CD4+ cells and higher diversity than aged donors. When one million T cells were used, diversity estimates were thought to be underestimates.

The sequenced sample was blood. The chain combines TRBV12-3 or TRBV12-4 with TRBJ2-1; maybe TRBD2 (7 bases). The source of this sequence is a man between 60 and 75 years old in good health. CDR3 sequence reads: CASSLRGGGSYNEQFF. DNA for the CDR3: TGTGCCAGCAGTTTGAGGGGGGGAGGCTCCTACAATGAGCAGTTCTTC.